The 10 T cell receptor beta chains in this list originate from one sample, sequenced in a study of identical twins. From the 5' RACE reads, TCRdb called clonotypes with MiXCR, one entry per CDR3 protein. The repertoire holds some 900,000 distinct CDR3 sequences, about 12% seen once, with around 1.6% in the top ten. A further study also used this sample, focusing on yellow fever vaccine responses in identical twins.

The sequenced sample consisted of PBMCs. These receptors were taken from a woman younger than 30 in good health.

This chain joins TRBV19 and TRBJ1-1; 9 bases line up with TRBD1. The CDR3 is 14 amino acids. CDR1 and CDR2 from the germline V gene are LNHDA and SQIVND (reference sequence). V shed 5 bases, J shed 3 bases, and the junction held 4 bases outside the gene matches. The CDR3 region is CASSAGTGHTEAFF. The CDR3 nucleotides are TGTGCCAGTAGTGCGGGGACAGGGCACACTGAAGCTTTCTTT.

This clonotype was seen ten or more times. The V call is TRBV29-1, the J call TRBJ2-1, with D hard to call. This CDR3 is 10 amino acids long. V was pared by 7 bases and J by 8 bases, with 9 bases between. Germline CDR1 SQVTM, CDR2 ANQGSEA. CDR3 residues: CSAFSDEQFF. CDR3 DNA sequence: TGCAGCGCATTCTCAGATGAGCAGTTCTTC.

This sequence joins TRBV4-1 and TRBJ2-3; 12 bases agree with TRBD2. Germline values: CDR1 MGHRA, CDR2 YSYEKL. V was pared by 0 bases and J by 2 bases, with 6 bases of the junction left unmatched. The CDR3 length is 18 residues. The CDR3: CASSQDPTSGGLTDTQYF. In DNA, the CDR3 is TGCGCCAGCAGCCAAGATCCGACTAGCGGGGGCCTCACAGATACGCAGTATTTT.

This clonotype was observed a few times. V usage is TRBV7-9 and J usage is TRBJ1-2; D unclear. The germline gives CDR1 SEHNR, CDR2 FQNEAQ (reference sequence). V was cut by 0 bases and J by 3 bases, with 14 bases left in between. The CDR3 runs to 16 residues. The CDR3 bases are TGTGCCAGCAGCTTAGCCCCTACAGAAATCGACTATGGCTACACCTTC. Its protein product is CASSLAPTEIDYGYTF.

A few counts support this clonotype. The rearrangement joins TRBV4-1 to TRBJ2-7; 7 bases fit TRBD2. Per the germline V gene, CDR1 is MGHRA and CDR2 is YSYEKL. The CDR3 contains 15 residues. With 2 bases clipped from V and 3 bases from J, the junction kept 7 bases outside the gene matches. CDR3 residues: CASSQMLAEFYEQYF. The DNA of the CDR3 is TGCGCCAGCAGCCAAATGCTAGCGGAATTCTACGAGCAGTACTTC.

Only a few counts were recorded for this clonotype. The chain is built from TRBV12-3 or TRBV12-4 and TRBJ2-1; 11 positions agree with TRBD2. J lost 0 bases, V lost 5 bases, and 12 bases had no gene match. The CDR3 totals 19 residues. CDR3: CASSPPPGLAVSSYNEQFF. The CDR3 bases are TGTGCCAGCAGTCCCCCTCCGGGACTAGCGGTGAGCTCCTACAATGAGCAGTTCTTC.

This clonotype appeared a few times. This chain uses TRBV7-2 with TRBJ1-1, with a possible D match to TRBD1 (5 bases). The CDR3 contains 14 residues. Between the trimmed V and J ends, which lost 3 bases and 5 bases, there was a span of 13 bases. Germline V gives CDR1 SGHTA, CDR2 FQGNSA. CDR3 region: CASSLDTRRTEAFF. The DNA of the CDR3 is TGTGCCAGCAGCTTGGACACACGACGGACTGAAGCTTTCTTT.

The V and J genes are TRBV3-1 and TRBJ1-2; TRBD1 matches at 8 bases. CDR1 and CDR2 from the germline V gene are LGHDT and YNNKEL (reference sequence). J lost 8 bases, V lost 5 bases, and 7 bases had no gene match. The length of the CDR3 is 13 residues. The CDR3 loop is CASSATGGQGYTF. The CDR3 nucleotides are TGTGCCAGCAGCGCAACAGGGGGGCAAGGCTACACCTTC.

The chain has TRBV12-3 or TRBV12-4 and TRBJ2-6; TRBD2 might be the D (5 bases). The length of the CDR3 is 14 residues. Trimming cost V 7 bases and J 2 bases, with 9 bases left between them. The chain's CDR3 is CASMEAAGANVLTF. As DNA, the CDR3 is TGTGCCAGCATGGAGGCAGCTGGGGCCAACGTCCTGACTTTC.

This clonotype was seen a few times. The chain couples TRBV12-3 or TRBV12-4 to TRBJ2-1; 8 nucleotides agree with TRBD2. This CDR3 has 15 amino acids. The V and J ends lost 2 bases and 9 bases, in that order; junction bases with no gene match: 9. For the CDR3, the DNA is TGTGCCAGCAGTTTAACAACGGGAGGGCCGGCTGAGCAGTTCTTC. It encodes CASSLTTGGPAEQFF.